These T cell receptor beta chains were read from a single sample in a study of sequential checkpoint blockade in melanoma. Sequencing used immunoSEQ multiplex PCR; TCRdb keeps in-frame clones, though not all of them. The repertoire consists of 9,000 to 13,000 clones, with about three fifths occurring once and the leading ten covering approximately 15%. This specimen consisted of CD8+ T cells sorted from blood (inferred from file names), obtained from a patient given nivolumab and ipilimumab in sequence. The receptors derive from a human donor with melanoma. Both conserved end residues are part of each CDR3. The D gene is left open where the match is weak. Clone size is not always given. Where it is, it says once, few, many or a class for expanded clones.

length	D	size	J	V	DNA	CDR3
19	TRBD1	-	TRBJ1-5	TRBV27	TGTGCCAGCGCCTCTTTATGGACAGGGGGCGGCGTGGGCAATCAGCCCCAGCATTTT	CASASLWTGGGVGNQPQHF
16	TRBD1	medium-sized	TRBJ2-7	TRBV15	TGTGCCACCAGCAGAGATAGTAACAGGGGGCGGTGGGAGCAGTACTTC	CATSRDSNRGRWEQYF
16	TRBD2	few	TRBJ2-7	TRBV15	TGTGCCACCAGCAGTCTTGTTCAGCGGGACTCCTACGAGCAGTACTTC	CATSSLVQRDSYEQYF
14	-	-	TRBJ2-5	TRBV2	TGTGCCAGCAGTGAAAATGTAGTGCGGGAGACCCAGTACTTC	CASSENVVRETQYF
12	-	many	TRBJ2-5	TRBV27	TGTGCCAGCAGTCTAGGCCGGGAGACCCAGTACTTC	CASSLGRETQYF
14	-	-	TRBJ2-2	TRBV27	TGTGCCAGCAGTTTCGGGGGATTCGCCGGGGAGCTGTTTTTT	CASSFGGFAGELFF
14	-	-	TRBJ2-2	TRBV15	TGTGCCACCAGCAGTCAGGGTGACACCGGGGAGCTGTTTTTT	CATSSQGDTGELFF
13	-	-	TRBJ1-5	TRBV11-2	TGTGCCAGCAGCCTGGGGCCTAATCAGCCCCAGCATTTT	CASSLGPNQPQHF
13	-	-	TRBJ2-7	TRBV18	TGTGCCAGCTCACCGGGCAGTATTAACGAGCAGTACTTC	CASSPGSINEQYF
14	-	few	TRBJ2-7	TRBV9	TGTGCCAGCAGCGTAGAAGCGGCGCCCTACGAGCAGTACTTC	CASSVEAAPYEQYF
14	TRBD1	medium-sized	TRBJ1-2	TRBV28	TGTGCCAGCAGTACAGCAGGGGGCCTCTATGGCTACACCTTC	CASSTAGGLYGYTF
17	TRBD2	few	TRBJ2-7	TRBV28	TGTGCCAGCAGTTTAGGACTAGCGGGAGGGCCTCTTTACGAGCAGTACTTC	CASSLGLAGGPLYEQYF
16	TRBD1	-	TRBJ2-5	TRBV5-6	TGTGCCAGCAGTACCGCGCCGGGACAGGGGTTGAAGACCCAGTACTTC	CASSTAPGQGLKTQYF
15	-	-	TRBJ2-7	TRBV19	TGTGCCAGTAAATTAACAGACGGCCCTACCTACGAGCAGTACTTC	CASKLTDGPTYEQYF
13	-	-	TRBJ2-7	TRBV10-1	TGCGCCAGCAGTGGGAGCAATCCCTACGAGCAGTACTTC	CASSGSNPYEQYF
16	TRBD2	-	TRBJ2-1	TRBV7-9	TGTGCCAGCAGCCCGACGGGGACTAGCGGGAGGATTGAGCAGTTCTTC	CASSPTGTSGRIEQFF
14	TRBD1	once	TRBJ2-7	TRBV27	TGTGCCAGCAGCAGGGACAGCACAGACTACGAGCAGTACTTC	CASSRDSTDYEQYF
15	-	few	TRBJ1-4	TRBV27	TGTGCCAGCAGTCCCTCCGGTGTTCCGAATGAAAAACTGTTTTTT	CASSPSGVPNEKLFF
15	TRBD1	few	TRBJ1-1	TRBV28	TGTGCCAGCAGCTTCCAGACAGGGATGAACACTGAAGCTTTCTTT	CASSFQTGMNTEAFF
16	-	-	TRBJ2-2	TRBV27	TGTGCCAGCAGTCCAAGTTACAGGGAGGGCACCGGGGAGCTGTTTTTT	CASSPSYREGTGELFF
14	-	-	TRBJ1-1	TRBV19	TGTGCCAGTAGTGCCTGGGACTTAAACACTGAAGCTTTCTTT	CASSAWDLNTEAFF
16	-	-	TRBJ2-1	TRBV7-6	TGTGCCAGCAGCTTGCCTCCAGCGGCCCTCTACAATGAGCAGTTCTTC	CASSLPPAALYNEQFF
14	TRBD1	-	TRBJ2-2	TRBV19	TGTGCCAGTAGTACGACAGGGTACCCTAGGGAGCTGTTTTTT	CASSTTGYPRELFF
13	TRBD2	-	TRBJ2-7	TRBV19	TGTGCCAGTAGTGAGGCGGGGGCCTACGAGCAGTACTTC	CASSEAGAYEQYF
14	TRBD1	few	TRBJ2-7	TRBV7-8	TGTGCCAGCAGCCCTGGGACAGGGGGGTTCGAGCAGTACTTC	CASSPGTGGFEQYF
14	-	-	TRBJ2-2	TRBV4-3	TGCGCCAGCAGCCAGGGGCGCGGCACCGGGGAGCTGTTTTTT	CASSQGRGTGELFF
14	-	-	TRBJ2-7	TRBV6-1	TGTGCCAGCAGTTTGGGCTCTTCCCCTAAGGAGCAGTACTTC	CASSLGSSPKEQYF
13	TRBD1	-	TRBJ2-5	TRBV10-2	TGCGCCAGCAGTGAATGGGACAGGGAAGAGCAGTACTTC	CASSEWDREEQYF
12	-	-	TRBJ2-7	TRBV11-2	TGTGCCAGCAGCTCGGGAACCTACGAGCAGTACTTC	CASSSGTYEQYF